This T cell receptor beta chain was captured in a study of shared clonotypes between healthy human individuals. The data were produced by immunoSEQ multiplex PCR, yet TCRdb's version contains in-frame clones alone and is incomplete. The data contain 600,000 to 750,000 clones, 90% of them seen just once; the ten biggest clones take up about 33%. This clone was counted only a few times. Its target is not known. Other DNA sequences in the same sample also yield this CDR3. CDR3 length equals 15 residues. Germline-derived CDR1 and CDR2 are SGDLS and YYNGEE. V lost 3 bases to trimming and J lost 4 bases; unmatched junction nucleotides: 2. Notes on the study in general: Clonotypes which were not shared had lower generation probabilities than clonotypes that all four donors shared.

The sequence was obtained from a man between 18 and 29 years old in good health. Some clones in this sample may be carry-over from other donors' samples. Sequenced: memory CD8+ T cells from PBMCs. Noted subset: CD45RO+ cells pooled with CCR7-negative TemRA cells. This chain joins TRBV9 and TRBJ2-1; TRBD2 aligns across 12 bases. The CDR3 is CASSAGTSGYNEQFF. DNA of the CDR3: TGTGCCAGCAGCGCCGGGACTAGCGGGTACAATGAGCAGTTCTTC.